Listed below are T cell receptor beta chains from one sample, sequenced in a study of tumor T cells in aggressive B-cell lymphoma. Measured with immunoSEQ multiplex PCR; TCRdb has only the in-frame clones, and not every one. The data contain approximately 12,000 clones, 70% to 90% of them singletons. The sample taken for sequencing was tumor tissue. The receptors originated from an adult with diffuse large B cell lymphoma. The CDR3 runs from the conserved cysteine through the conserved F or W. The D gene is left open where the match is weak. Clone size is not always given. Where it is, it says once, few, many or a class for expanded clones.

>TRBJ1-1|-|-|14|TRBV28
CASSPWQGGTEAFF
TGTGCCAGCAGCCCGTGGCAGGGCGGCACTGAAGCTTTCTTT
>TRBJ2-3|-|-|13|TRBV19
CASSISRLDTQYF
TGTGCCAGTAGTATAAGCCGGTTAGATACGCAATATTTT
>TRBJ1-2|TRBD1|-|13|TRBV7-2
CASSLEGAYGYTF
TGTGCCAGCAGCTTAGAGGGGGCCTATGGCTACACCTTC
>TRBJ2-7|TRBD1|-|14|TRBV15
CATSRTTGGYEQYF
TGTGCCACCAGCAGAACGACAGGGGGCTACGAGCAGTACTTC
>TRBJ2-1|TRBD2|-|14|TRBV5-5
CASSYLAGGWEQFF
TGTGCCAGCAGCTATCTAGCGGGAGGATGGGAGCAGTTCTTC
>TRBJ2-5|TRBD2|-|14|TRBV6-6
CASSLGGSKETQYF
TGTGCCAGCAGCCTGGGGGGGAGTAAAGAGACCCAGTACTTC
>TRBJ2-1|-|-|14|TRBV27
CASSLFPGSDEQFF
TGTGCCAGCAGTTTATTTCCAGGGTCGGATGAGCAGTTCTTC
>TRBJ2-1|TRBD2|-|16|TRBV7-9
CASSFSTSGRASEQFF
TGTGCCAGCAGCTTTTCGACTAGCGGGAGGGCCAGTGAGCAGTTCTTC
>TRBJ2-5|TRBD1|-|15|TRBV7-8
CASSSTGTGESTQYF
TGTGCCAGCAGCTCTACCGGGACAGGGGAGTCGACCCAGTACTTC
>TRBJ2-3|-|-|12|TRBV2
CASNGLGDTQYF
TGTGCCAGCAACGGACTTGGGGATACGCAGTATTTT
>TRBJ2-5|TRBD2|-|18|TRBV5-5
CASSLIAGGPSEQETQYF
TGTGCCAGCAGCCTGATAGCGGGAGGGCCCTCGGAACAAGAGACCCAGTACTTC
>TRBJ1-3|-|once|14|TRBV28
CASTNGVSGNTIYF
TGTGCCAGTACAAACGGGGTCTCTGGAAACACCATATATTTT
>TRBJ2-1|-|-|14|TRBV5-1
CASSLGQWANEQFF
TGCGCCAGCAGCTTGGGTCAGTGGGCAAATGAGCAGTTCTTC
>TRBJ1-2|-|-|14|TRBV19
CASSMTPSNYGYTF
TGTGCCAGTAGTATGACTCCCTCCAACTATGGCTACACCTTC
>TRBJ1-5|-|-|14|TRBV7-9
CASSLRGSNQPQHF
TGTGCCAGCAGCTTACGAGGGAGCAATCAGCCCCAGCATTTT
>TRBJ1-1|TRBD1|-|14|TRBV12-5
CASAEGTGGPEAFF
TGTGCTAGTGCCGAGGGGACAGGAGGCCCTGAAGCTTTCTTT
>TRBJ2-1|TRBD2|-|14|TRBV2
CASSVAGVRNEQFF
TGTGCCAGCAGTGTTGCGGGAGTCCGGAATGAGCAGTTCTTC
>TRBJ2-7|TRBD2|-|15|TRBV28
CASSPRLAGVYEQYF
TGTGCCAGCAGTCCCCGACTAGCGGGAGTGTACGAGCAGTACTTC
>TRBJ1-3|-|few|15|TRBV7-8
CASSPTGNSGNTIYF
TGTGCCAGCAGCCCGACAGGCAACTCTGGAAACACCATATATTTT
>TRBJ2-5|TRBD1|-|14|TRBV5-4
CASSLDRGRETQYF
TGTGCCAGCAGCCTGGACAGGGGGAGAGAGACCCAGTACTTC
>TRBJ1-1|-|-|10|TRBV20-1
CSAGGKEAFF
TGCAGTGCTGGGGGGAAGGAAGCTTTCTTT
>TRBJ1-2|TRBD1|-|16|TRBV4-1
CASSQGGQGEKYGYTF
TGCGCCAGCAGCCAAGGGGGACAGGGGGAAAAGTATGGCTACACCTTC
>TRBJ2-3|TRBD1|-|17|TRBV27
CASSTSTGGFVTDTQYF
TGTGCCAGCAGTACCTCGACAGGGGGCTTTGTCACAGATACGCAGTATTTT
>TRBJ2-1|TRBD2|-|17|TRBV12-5
CASGFGLAGGNYNEQFF
TGTGCTAGTGGTTTTGGACTAGCGGGAGGGAATTACAATGAGCAGTTCTTC
>TRBJ2-7|-|-|20|TRBV23-1
CASSQLPGPDFAGKGNEQYF
TGCGCCAGCAGTCAACTGCCGGGGCCTGACTTTGCGGGAAAGGGGAACGAGCAGTACTTC
>TRBJ1-2|TRBD1|-|15|TRBV28
CASRPQGGTNYGYTF
TGTGCCAGCAGACCACAGGGGGGCACTAACTATGGCTACACCTTC
>TRBJ1-2|-|-|18|TRBV5-1
CASSLRGEVLRSNYGYTF
TGCGCCAGCAGCTTACGAGGGGAGGTTTTACGTTCGAACTATGGCTACACCTTC
>TRBJ2-1|-|-|15|TRBV5-1
CASSLTGNSYNEQFF
TGCGCCAGCAGCTTGACGGGGAACTCCTACAATGAGCAGTTCTTC
>TRBJ2-1|-|-|18|TRBV18
CASSHRVAGPLSMNEQFF
TGTGCCAGCTCCCACCGAGTTGCAGGGCCTTTGTCGATGAATGAGCAGTTCTTC
>TRBJ2-3|TRBD1|-|17|TRBV11-3
CASSAGQGLKDADTQYF
TGTGCCAGCAGCGCGGGACAGGGGCTTAAGGACGCAGATACGCAGTATTTT
>TRBJ2-3|-|-|14|TRBV4-3
CASSQGTATDTQYF
TGCGCCAGCAGCCAAGGGACAGCTACAGATACGCAGTATTTT
>TRBJ2-7|-|-|17|TRBV19
CASSPMRGSGKVFEQYF
TGTGCCAGTAGTCCAATGAGGGGGAGCGGGAAGGTCTTTGAGCAGTACTTC
>TRBJ2-1|TRBD2|-|17|TRBV10-2
CASNSGRTSGIYNEQFF
TGCGCCAGCAACTCGGGCCGGACTAGCGGGATTTACAATGAGCAGTTCTTC
>TRBJ2-2|TRBD1|once|13|TRBV18
CASQIDRDGELFF
TGTGCCAGCCAAATTGACAGGGATGGGGAGCTGTTTTTT
>TRBJ2-1|-|-|13|TRBV19
CASSIGFLNEQFF
TGTGCCAGTAGTATCGGGTTTCTCAATGAGCAGTTCTTC
>TRBJ2-7|TRBD1|-|13|TRBV5-5
CASSLYPGTGGYF
TGTGCCAGCAGCTTGTACCCCGGGACAGGTGGGTACTTC
>TRBJ2-3|TRBD2|-|14|TRBV19
CASSSGGNTDTQYF
TGTGCCAGTAGTAGCGGGGGGAACACAGATACGCAGTATTTT
>TRBJ1-2|-|-|15|TRBV11-2
CASSLDSSAGYGYTF
TGTGCCAGCAGCTTAGATTCTTCGGCGGGGTATGGCTACACCTTC
>TRBJ1-3|-|once|16|TRBV18
CASSLQDSTSGNTIYF
TGTGCCAGCTCACTCCAGGACAGCACGAGCGGAAACACCATATATTTT
>TRBJ2-1|-|-|14|TRBV7-6
CASSLAASEGEQFF
TGTGCCAGCAGCTTAGCGGCAAGCGAGGGTGAGCAGTTCTTC
>TRBJ2-1|TRBD2|-|18|TRBV9
CASSVAWASGTGDNEQFF
TGTGCCAGCAGCGTAGCCTGGGCTAGCGGGACCGGAGACAATGAGCAGTTCTTC
>TRBJ1-1|TRBD1|-|14|TRBV27
CASSFGQGRTEAFF
TGTGCCAGCAGCTTTGGACAGGGGAGGACTGAAGCTTTCTTT
>TRBJ2-3|-|-|15|TRBV11-3
CASSLGQGVRDTQYF
TGTGCCAGCAGCTTGGGGCAGGGCGTTCGGGATACGCAGTATTTT